What follows is one T cell receptor (beta chain) and its context. Antigen specificity is unknown. The study drew the donors from its approximately 110-subject validation cohort, separate from the approximately 700-subject first cohort. This entry is derived from a study of cytomegalovirus exposure and HLA in healthy donors. Whole-study context: Later analysis reported that the 95 to 150 validation repertoires shared the platform of the approximately 670 first-cohort repertoires. Study-wide results and limits: The investigators catalogued 150 to 200 TCR beta chains as cytomegalovirus-associated.

The table came from immunoSEQ multiplex PCR; TCRdb's copy has only in-frame clones and leaves some out. Of around 140,000 clones listed, approximately 94% are singletons. Germline V gene sequence: CDR1 MNHNY, CDR2 SVGAGI (reference sequence). This CDR3 comprises 15 residues. With 7 bases clipped from V and 4 bases from J, the junction kept 13 bases outside the gene matches. The receptor comes from a man younger than 35 in good health and CMV-seropositive. The V call is TRBV6-6, the J call TRBJ2-7, with 7 bases lining up with TRBD2. Sequencing was carried out using PBMCs. CDR3 nucleotide sequence: TGTGCCAGCATCTATGTTGGGAGGGAGGGGTACGAGCAGTACTTC. Protein product: CASIYVGREGYEQYF.